A single sample gave rise to the 18 T cell receptor beta chains below, sequenced in a study of human T cells and chemical hapten exposure. As for time point: patch test 1, 2 weeks after DPC sensitization. Treatment denoted: therapeutic diphenylcyclopropenone sensitization with weekly scalp DPC. Each CDR3 protein is one row after TCRdb ran MiXCR on the RACE reads. Counted here are roughly 80,000 distinct CDR3 sequences, about 10% occurring once; the ten biggest clones make up approximately 4%. The material sequenced was whole blood, taken in connection with sensitization to the hapten diphenylcyclopropenone (DPC). The receptors stem from a woman aged 50 to 60 with alopecia areata. Some clones in this sample may be carry-over from other donors' samples.

V is TRBV11-2 and J is TRBJ2-2, with TRBD1 as a possible D gene (6 bases). V was cut by 2 bases and J by 4 bases, with 8 bases left in between. There are 14 residues in the CDR3. Germline V gene lookup returns CDR1 SGHAT and CDR2 FQNNGV. The CDR3 DNA reads TGTGCCAGCAGCTTACAGGGGAGCACCGGGGAGCTGTTTTTT. Protein sequence: CASSLQGSTGELFF.

The chain is built from TRBV28 and TRBJ1-5, with TRBD1 identical over 8 bases. CDR3 length: 16 amino acids. Looked up from germline, CDR1 is MDHEN and CDR2 is SYDVKM. Germline trimming cut 3 bases from V and 2 bases from J; bases unmatched to any gene: 6. The CDR3 coding sequence is TGTGCCAGCAGTTTGGCGGACAGGGTTCGCAATCAGCCCCAGCATTTT. Translating it yields CASSLADRVRNQPQHF.

This clonotype showed up many times. The chain uses TRBV5-1 and TRBJ1-5; possibly TRBD1 for D (6 bases). Trimming took off 4 bases at V and 2 bases at J, with 10 bases between the two ends. This CDR3 comprises 14 residues. Germline values: CDR1 SGHRS, CDR2 YFSETQ. The CDR3 region has the DNA TGCGCCAGCAGCCCGAAGGGGGGCAATCAGCCCCAGCATTTT. Translating it yields CASSPKGGNQPQHF.

The DNA for the CDR3 is TGTGCCAGCAGTATAGGTGGACAGACTAACACTGAAGCTTTCTTT. It is translated as CASSIGGQTNTEAFF. This chain joins TRBV11-2 and TRBJ1-1; tentatively, D is TRBD1 (6 bases). Germline V lookup: CDR1 SGHAT, CDR2 FQNNGV. V was shortened by 6 bases and J by 2 bases, with 16 bases between the two germline ends. The CDR3 runs 15 residues.

This clonotype has ten or more counts. V usage is TRBV7-2 and J usage is TRBJ2-1; D could derive from TRBD1 or TRBD2 (5 bases each). CDR3 size: 15 residues. Germline V gene data show CDR1 as SGHTA and CDR2 as FQGNSA. With 4 bases removed from V and 9 bases from J, the gap between germline ends came to 19 bases. CDR3 DNA: TGTGCCAGCAGCTGGGGACGGCAGGGTAGTGGTGAGCAGTTCTTC. It specifies CASSWGRQGSGEQFF.

This clonotype was picked up many times. V gene TRBV28 combines with J gene TRBJ2-3; 8 nucleotides align to TRBD1. The CDR3 contains 16 residues. CDR1 MDHEN and CDR2 SYDVKM come from the germline V gene. Trimming cost V 6 bases and J 2 bases; bases outside gene matches: 10. Written as DNA, the CDR3 is TGTGCCAGCAGAACGGACAGGGTAGTGTCCACAGATACGCAGTATTTT. As protein: CASRTDRVVSTDTQYF.

On this clonotype itself: Possible read error: a much larger clone is one base away. This chain joins TRBV7-6 and TRBJ2-3; TRBD2 aligns across 14 bases. Germline assignment: CDR1 SGHVS and CDR2 FNYEAQ. The CDR3 contains 17 residues. V dropped 2 bases and J dropped 1; count of bases not matched to a gene: 2. CDR3 region: CASSLLTSGGGTDTQYF. The CDR3 region has the DNA TGTGCCAGCAGCTTATTGACTAGCGGGGGGGGCACAGATACGCAGTATTTT.

V is TRBV6-6 and J is TRBJ2-5; 7 nucleotides align to TRBD2. The V gene end was trimmed by 0 bases and the J gene end by 3 bases; junction bases not matched to a gene: 4. The CDR3 length is 15 residues. Germline values: CDR1 MNHNY, CDR2 SVGAGI (reference sequence). The CDR3 sequence: CASSYSSGGKETQYF. The CDR3 region has the DNA TGTGCCAGCAGTTACTCGTCCGGGGGGAAAGAGACCCAGTACTTC.

This clonotype has a count of ten or more. The chain recombines TRBV12-3 or TRBV12-4 with TRBJ2-2; D not certain. The CDR3 runs to 14 residues. V shed 4 bases and J shed 4 bases, with 10 bases lying between them. The CDR3: CASSWSMFTGELFF. The CDR3 region has the DNA TGTGCCAGCAGTTGGTCAATGTTCACCGGGGAGCTGTTTTTT.

In its sample, this clonotype was seen a few times. The V call is TRBV7-3, the J call TRBJ2-1; 11 nucleotides agree with TRBD2. Germline-derived CDR1 and CDR2 are SGHTA and FQGTGA. This CDR3 contains 17 residues. Losses at the gene ends were 4 bases for V and 4 bases for J; bases not matched to a gene: 9. CDR3 sequence reads: CASSSALAGGGYNEQFF. For the CDR3, the DNA is TGTGCCAGCAGCTCCGCTCTAGCGGGGGGCGGGTACAATGAGCAGTTCTTC. Supplemented by reference TRBV7-3 and TRBJ2-1, the full variable domain reads GAGVSQTPSNKVTEKGKYVELRCDPISGHTALYWYRQSLGQGPEFLIYFQGTGAADDSGLPNDRFFAVRPEGSVSTLKIQRTERGDSAVYLCASSSALAGGGYNEQFFGPGTRLTVL.

This clonotype has a count of ten or more. J is TRBJ2-1 and V is TRBV20-1; D is unresolved. The CDR3 contains 10 residues. The germline V gene encodes CDR1 DFQATT and CDR2 SNEGSKA (reference sequence). With 7 bases removed from V and 9 bases from J, the gap between germline ends came to 10 bases. The CDR3 region is CSVFRAEQFF. The CDR3 nucleotides are TGCAGTGTCTTCCGAGCTGAGCAGTTCTTC.

The rearrangement links TRBV28 to TRBJ2-5; tentative D call: TRBD1 (5 bases). The ends were cut back, 5 bases at V and 1 base at J, with 17 bases in the middle. The CDR3 totals 16 residues. Germline V gene lookup returns CDR1 MDHEN and CDR2 SYDVKM. The DNA of the CDR3 is TGTGCCAGCAGTCCCTCAGGGTTTTCGGGCCAAGAGACCCAGTACTTC. It yields the protein CASSPSGFSGQETQYF. Looking up the rest from reference TRBV28 and TRBJ2-5 gives the full variable domain: DVKVTQSSRYLVKRTGEKVFLECVQDMDHENMFWYRQDPGLGLRLIYFSYDVKMKEKGDIPEGYSVSREKKERFSLILESASTNQTSMYLCASSPSGFSGQETQYFGPGTRLLVL.

The genes are TRBV29-1 and TRBJ2-2; D is unclear. The V end was cut by 0 bases, the J end by 3 bases, with 11 bases between. The germline CDR1 and CDR2 sequences are SQVTM and ANQGSEA. The CDR3 contains 15 residues. Here the CDR3 reads CSVEDIGRHTGELFF. The CDR3, as DNA: TGCAGCGTTGAAGATATAGGACGGCACACCGGGGAGCTGTTTTTT.

The CDR3 DNA is TGTGCCAGCAGTTTTCGGGGACGGAGCTACGAGCAGTACTTC. Protein sequence: CASSFRGRSYEQYF. V is TRBV6-2 or TRBV6-3 and J is TRBJ2-7; TRBD1 or TRBD2 may be the D gene (5 bases each). CDR1 MNHEY and CDR2 SVGEGT come from the germline V gene. Trimming removed 4 bases at V and 3 bases at J, with 13 bases between. The length of the CDR3 is 14 residues.

This clonotype was counted at least ten times. The J gene is TRBJ1-4, the V gene TRBV28, with 7 bases that match TRBD1. Trimming at V came to 4 bases and at J to 6 bases, leaving 5 bases not matched to a gene. The CDR3 runs 14 residues. Germline V lookup: CDR1 MDHEN, CDR2 SYDVKM. This CDR3 is CASSWGGGDEKLFF. CDR3 DNA sequence: TGTGCCAGCAGTTGGGGAGGGGGCGATGAAAAACTGTTTTTT.

This clonotype was seen a handful of times. V and J are TRBV25-1 and TRBJ1-1, with D perhaps TRBD1 (5 bases). Germline loops: CDR1 MGHDK, CDR2 SYGVNS. V was pared by 6 bases and J by 8 bases, with 13 bases between. This CDR3 has 12 amino acids. The CDR3 sequence is CASRLLGGEAFF. The CDR3 nucleotides read TGTGCCAGCAGACTCCTTGGGGGAGAAGCTTTCTTT. The entire variable domain, with the rest obtained from reference TRBV25-1 and TRBJ1-1, is as follows: EADIYQTPRYLVIGTGKKITLECSQTMGHDKMYWYQQDPGMELHLIHYSYGVNSTEKGDLSSESTVSRIRTEHFPLTLESARPSHTSQYLCASRLLGGEAFFGQGTRLTVV.

V and J are TRBV5-1 and TRBJ2-3; weak D call: TRBD2 (5 bases). CDR1 is SGHRS and CDR2 is YFSETQ in the germline V gene. The V gene lost 7 bases and the J gene lost 6 bases, with 18 bases spanning the gap. CDR3 size: 14 residues. CDR3 protein: CASGPPSGEDTQYF. CDR3 in DNA: TGCGCCAGCGGGCCACCCTCTGGGGAGGATACGCAGTATTTT.

This clonotype has just a few counts. CDR3 bases: TGTGCCAGCAGACTGGAGGTTAGCAATCAGCCCCAGCATTTT. This encodes CASRLEVSNQPQHF. This chain connects TRBV12-3 or TRBV12-4 to TRBJ1-5; D is unclear. Trimming removed 6 bases from V and 0 bases from J, with 9 bases in between. This CDR3 comprises 14 residues.